These 8 T cell receptor beta chains originate from one sample sequenced in a study of blood T cell repertoires in COVID-19. Using immunoSEQ multiplex PCR, the repertoire was profiled, and TCRdb retains in-frame clones only, with some absent. The sample has about 46,000 clones; around 82% are singletons. The specimen sequenced was peripheral blood. The receptors were sampled from an elderly woman with acute or convalescent COVID-19.

In the case of this clone: A read error may produce the germline difference seen at one junction end. CDR3 region: CASTPLAGTGAEAFF. The CDR3 bases are TGTGCCAGTACCCCACTTGCGGGGACAGGGGCTGAGGCTTTCTTT. This chain joins TRBV19 and TRBJ1-1; 10 bases fit TRBD1. In germline, CDR1 is LNHDA, CDR2 SQIVND (reference sequence). The CDR3 totals 15 residues.

This clone was seen a single time. The chain recombines TRBV2 with TRBJ1-5, with D tentatively TRBD1 (6 bases). The ends were cut back, 5 bases at V and 3 bases at J, with 11 bases in the middle. CDR1 and CDR2 (germline): SNHLY, FYNNEI. CDR3 size: 14 residues. The CDR3, as DNA: TGTGCCAGCAGTCGACAGGAATTCAATCAGCCCCAGCATTTT. This translates into CASSRQEFNQPQHF.

The CDR3 DNA sequence: TGTGCCAGCAGTTTCCATGTGAACACTGAAGCTTTCTTT. It is translated as CASSFHVNTEAFF. This rearrangement joins TRBV12-3 or TRBV12-4 to TRBJ1-1; D is undetermined. Deletions cut 3 bases from V and 0 bases from J, with 5 bases between. The CDR3 loop spans 13 amino acids.

The CDR3 DNA reads TGTGCCAGCAGGCTAACTCAGGGGACAAATGAAAAACTGTTTTTT. This translates into CASRLTQGTNEKLFF. The chain has TRBV6-5 and TRBJ1-4, with a possible D match to TRBD1 (6 bases). Trimming pared 6 bases from V and 5 bases from J, leaving 16 bases between. This CDR3 comprises 15 residues. Germline V lookup: CDR1 MNHEY, CDR2 SVGAGI.

This clone was detected only a few times. The chain has TRBV5-8 and TRBJ1-2; D not resolved. CDR1 is SGHTS, CDR2 YDEGEE, per germline. The CDR3 sequence is 17 residues long. V gave up 3 bases and J gave up 4 bases, with 22 bases separating them. The CDR3 sequence: CASSSNQLGSLPYGYTF. The CDR3, as DNA: TGTGCCAGCAGCTCAAACCAGCTAGGGAGCCTGCCCTATGGCTACACCTTC.

The chain combines TRBV6-6 with TRBJ1-2; 8 nucleotides agree with TRBD1. The CDR3 spans 16 residues. The germline V gene has CDR1 MNHNY and CDR2 SVGAGI (reference sequence). The V gene end was trimmed by 6 bases and the J gene end by 5 bases; junction bases not matched to a gene: 14. CDR3 protein: CASSLLQGAGWYGYTF. The CDR3, as DNA: TGTGCCAGCAGCCTTCTTCAGGGGGCGGGGTGGTATGGCTACACCTTC.

The gene calls are TRBV4-2 and TRBJ2-1; 11 nucleotides line up with TRBD2. Germline CDR1 and CDR2: LGHNA and YNFKEQ. The length of the CDR3 is 15 residues. The ends lost 4 bases at V and 4 bases at J; junction bases unmatched: 3. The CDR3 reads CASSLRTSGYNEQFF. For the CDR3, the DNA is TGTGCCAGCAGCCTGCGGACTAGCGGGTACAATGAGCAGTTCTTC.

The table lists this clone with a few counts. The V call is TRBV4-2, the J call TRBJ1-1; 7 bases are a match to TRBD1. Germline assignment: CDR1 LGHNA and CDR2 YNFKEQ. The CDR3 sequence is 13 residues long. V shed 1 base and J 9 bases; nucleotides not matched to a gene: 5. For the CDR3, the DNA is TGTGCCAGCAGCCAAGTGACGGGACAGAAAGCTTTCTTT. It yields the protein CASSQVTGQKAFF.